This is a list of T cell receptor beta chains from one sample in a study of metastatic and nonmetastatic thyroid tumors. TCRdb re-called clones from the PCR reads using MiXCR. The data show 35,000 to 50,000 clones, with around 10% seen just once and 9% held by the top ten. Sequenced material: blood. The source is a male donor with papillary thyroid cancer or a benign thyroid nodule (not recorded which). Some clones in this sample may be carry-over from other donors' samples. Each CDR3 is given with its conserved first and last residue. Fields, in order: J gene, CDR3 length, D gene, clone size, V gene, CDR3 DNA, CDR3 protein. D genes are given only for firm matches. Clone size is given for some rows only: seen once, a few or many times, or a class if the clone is expanded.

>TRBJ2-1|15|.|many|TRBV13
TGTGCCAGCAGCTTAGGCGGGAGCTCCTACAATGAGCAGTTCTTC
CASSLGGSSYNEQFF
>TRBJ1-5|11|.|many|TRBV28
TGTGCCAGCTGGGGGGATGGGCCCCAGCATTTT
CASWGDGPQHF
>TRBJ2-7|16|TRBD2|.|TRBV6-1
TGTGCCAGCAGTGAAACCGGGACTAGCGGCTCCTACGAGCAGTACTTC
CASSETGTSGSYEQYF
>TRBJ2-7|14|.|many|TRBV9
TGTGCCAGCAGCGTAGAGGCCCTAACCTACGAGCAGTACTTC
CASSVEALTYEQYF
>TRBJ1-4|14|.|many|TRBV30
TGTGCCTGGAGTTCACGTCCAACTAATGAAAAACTGTTTTTT
CAWSSRPTNEKLFF
>TRBJ2-1|15|.|few|TRBV6-4
TGTGCCAGCATGAGGGAGAATACCCCGGGGTATGAGCAGTTCTTC
CASMRENTPGYEQFF
>TRBJ1-2|13|.|many|TRBV29-1
TGCAGCGTTGCCCAGGGCCCTAACTATGGCTACACCTTC
CSVAQGPNYGYTF
>TRBJ2-5|15|TRBD2|many|TRBV10-3
TGTGCCATCAAAGGGACTAGCGGGAGCCAAGAGACCCAGTACTTC
CAIKGTSGSQETQYF
>TRBJ2-3|13|.|.|TRBV7-2
TGTGCCAGCAACCTAAACATGTCAGATACGCAGTATTTT
CASNLNMSDTQYF
>TRBJ2-1|19|TRBD2|.|TRBV4-3
TGCGCCAGCAGCCAGGGACTAGCGGGAGTCCCGAGCTCCTACAATGAGCAGTTCTTC
CASSQGLAGVPSSYNEQFF
>TRBJ2-2|16|.|many|TRBV28
TGTGCCAGCAGCCCGCAAGGAAGGGGACGGTCCGGGGAGCTGTTTTTT
CASSPQGRGRSGELFF
>TRBJ2-5|16|TRBD2|many|TRBV7-6
TGTGCCAGCAGCTTATCCCTAGCGGCAGTTGAAGAGACCCAGTACTTC
CASSLSLAAVEETQYF
>TRBJ1-5|15|TRBD1|many|TRBV9
TGTGCCAGCAGCTCCCAGGGGGGAAGCAATCAGCCCCAGCATTTT
CASSSQGGSNQPQHF
>TRBJ2-5|18|TRBD1|many|TRBV12-5
TGTGCTAGTGGTTTGGACTATGACAGGGATGAATACCAAGAGACCCAGTACTTC
CASGLDYDRDEYQETQYF
>TRBJ2-7|14|.|many|TRBV5-6
TGTGCCAGCAGTCATGGGGCAAGTTCCTACGAGCAGTACTTC
CASSHGASSYEQYF
>TRBJ1-2|11|.|.|TRBV20-1
TGCAGTGCTAGAGCCGGGGGAGGCTACACCTTC
CSARAGGGYTF
>TRBJ1-3|15|.|.|TRBV12-3/TRBV12-4
TGTGCCAGCAGTTTACGTGGCAACTCTGGAGACACCATATATTTT
CASSLRGNSGDTIYF
>TRBJ2-3|13|.|many|TRBV7-3
TGTGCCAGCAGCTTAATGGTCAGAGATACGCAGTATTTT
CASSLMVRDTQYF
>TRBJ2-7|15|.|many|TRBV7-2
TGTGCCAGCAGCTTAGATGGGGCAGGGTTGGATGAGCAGTACTTC
CASSLDGAGLDEQYF
>TRBJ1-2|16|TRBD1|.|TRBV18
TGTGCCAGCTCACCAACCGGGACAGGGGCCGGGTATGGCTACACCTTC
CASSPTGTGAGYGYTF